This section outlines one TCR beta chain sequence together with its context. Its antigen is unidentified. The CDR3 spans 14 residues. A UMI-containing oligonucleotide was joined by 3' ligation to the TCR cDNA template. Cells were not sorted; total RNA input targeted roughly 1 to 1,100 ng. The data belong to a study of naive and memory T cell subsets. Notes on the study in general: Potentially, T cell activation and differentiation skew this RNA-based measurement.

Four PCR rounds used nested alpha and beta constant region primers plus the SP2 primer. One entry per CDR3 protein, called by TCRdb with MiXCR from the 5' RACE reads. The sample has roughly 62,000 distinct CDR3 sequences, approximately 8% seen once. This TCR was sampled from a female donor in good health. The chain carries TRBV12-2 and TRBJ2-7; the table's D call, TRBD1, was not checked against the DNA. TRBV12-2 is a pseudogene locus. CDR3 nucleotides: TGTGCAAGTCGCCTATCGACAGGAACCTACGAGCAGTACTTC. It encodes CASRLSTGTYEQYF.